These T cell receptor beta chains were read from a single sample in a study of T cell responses to AZD1222 COVID-19 vaccine. Profiling relied on immunoSEQ multiplex PCR, and the TCRdb table lists in-frame clones only, not all of them. The table has 80,000 to 90,000 clones, about 92% seen once. The specimen was peripheral blood, collected on day 0 of AZD1222 vaccination. These receptors were obtained from an adult in good health. The CDR3 runs from the conserved cysteine through the conserved F or W. D genes are given only for firm matches. Rows give clone size only sometimes, using once, few, many, or a class for an expanded clone.

CDR3nt | CDR3aa | d_gene | abundance | v_gene | len | j_gene
TGTGCCAGCACCACCCTCTGGGCAGGGGTTTCGGGAACCCAGTACTTC | CASTTLWAGVSGTQYF | NA | NA | TRBV7-9 | 16 | TRBJ2-5
TGTGCCAGCAGACCGGACAGGGATCATTCAGATACGCAGTATTTT | CASRPDRDHSDTQYF | TRBD1 | NA | TRBV2 | 15 | TRBJ2-3
TGTGCCACCAGCAGAGATAGGCAGGGCGGCGCCAACACCATATATTTT | CATSRDRQGGANTIYF | NA | NA | TRBV15 | 16 | TRBJ1-3
TGTGCCAGCAGAGACTACTACGAGCAGTACTTC | CASRDYYEQYF | NA | NA | TRBV6-5 | 11 | TRBJ2-7
TGTGCCAGTAGTAAAGACAGTCCAACTAATGAAAAACTGTTTTTT | CASSKDSPTNEKLFF | NA | NA | TRBV19 | 15 | TRBJ1-4
TGTGCCAGCACCCCCAGCGGACGGAGGAATGAAAAACTGTTTTTT | CASTPSGRRNEKLFF | NA | NA | TRBV2 | 15 | TRBJ1-4
TGCAGTGCTAGTGGACTAGCGGGGGCCCCGCCAGATACGCAGTATTTT | CSASGLAGAPPDTQYF | TRBD2 | NA | TRBV20-1 | 16 | TRBJ2-3
TGCGCCAGCAGCCCAACGGACAGGGAGGGTGGAAACACCATATATTTT | CASSPTDREGGNTIYF | TRBD1 | once | TRBV5-1 | 16 | TRBJ1-3
TGTGCCAGCAGCCAAGCGACAGGGGACAATGAAAAACTGTTTTTT | CASSQATGDNEKLFF | TRBD1 | NA | TRBV3-1/TRBV3-2 | 15 | TRBJ1-4
TGTGCCAGCTCACCTGGGACAGGGCTTTATGGCTACACCTTC | CASSPGTGLYGYTF | TRBD1 | NA | TRBV18 | 14 | TRBJ1-2
TGTGCCAGCAGTTCGTACACAGATACGCAGTATTTT | CASSSYTDTQYF | NA | once | TRBV12-3/TRBV12-4 | 12 | TRBJ2-3
TGTGCCAGGGAGTCACGTACAGGGAGAGAGGTCTATGGCTACACCTTC | CARESRTGREVYGYTF | NA | NA | TRBV2 | 16 | TRBJ1-2
TGCGCCAGCAGCTTCGACAGCCATGGCTACACCTTC | CASSFDSHGYTF | NA | NA | TRBV5-1 | 12 | TRBJ1-2
TGTGCCAGTAGTATAGCTGTCAGGGGTGATTCACCCCTCCACTTT | CASSIAVRGDSPLHF | NA | NA | TRBV19 | 15 | TRBJ1-6
TGCGCCAGCAGCCAAGAGGGACAGCCGAACACTGAAGCTTTCTTT | CASSQEGQPNTEAFF | TRBD1 | NA | TRBV4-1 | 15 | TRBJ1-1
TGTGCCAGCAGCTATACAGATACGCAGTATTTT | CASSYTDTQYF | NA | NA | TRBV7-6 | 11 | TRBJ2-3
TGTGCCAGCAGCTTAGCTGCGACAGGGTTCTACGAGCAGTACTTC | CASSLAATGFYEQYF | TRBD1 | NA | TRBV7-9 | 15 | TRBJ2-7
TGTGCCAGCAGCCAAGGAGGCGCTAAACTGTTTTTT | CASSQGGAKLFF | NA | NA | TRBV14 | 12 | TRBJ1-4
TGTGCCAGCAGTCGACTAGCGGGGGGTGAGCAGTTCTTC | CASSRLAGGEQFF | TRBD2 | NA | TRBV6-5 | 13 | TRBJ2-1
TGTGCCAGCAGCCACACACAGGGGAACCACGAGCAGTACTTC | CASSHTQGNHEQYF | TRBD1 | NA | TRBV3-1/TRBV3-2 | 14 | TRBJ2-7
TGTGCCAGCAGCCTTAGGACCGACACCGGGGAGCTGTTTTTT | CASSLRTDTGELFF | NA | NA | TRBV7-6 | 14 | TRBJ2-2
TGTGCCAGCAGCCCCTACGACAGCGCACACTCTGGAAACACCATATATTTT | CASSPYDSAHSGNTIYF | NA | NA | TRBV9 | 17 | TRBJ1-3
TGTGCCAGCTCACAAGGGGCCGCGAACGGCGGGGAGCTGTTTTTT | CASSQGAANGGELFF | NA | NA | TRBV18 | 15 | TRBJ2-2
TGTGCCAGTAGCCAGGGTACCTCTGGGGCCAACGTCCTGACTTTC | CASSQGTSGANVLTF | NA | NA | TRBV19 | 15 | TRBJ2-6
TGCGCCAGCAGCCCAAGCCCGGACATAGTCGCGCAGTATTTT | CASSPSPDIVAQYF | NA | NA | TRBV5-1 | 14 | TRBJ2-3
TGTGCCAGCAGCCGACAGGGGCCAACCTACGAGCAGTACTTC | CASSRQGPTYEQYF | TRBD1 | once | TRBV3-1/TRBV3-2 | 14 | TRBJ2-7
TGTGCCAGCAGTGATAGGCAGCGCTCCTACGAGCAGTACTTC | CASSDRQRSYEQYF | NA | few | TRBV2 | 14 | TRBJ2-7
TGTGCCAGCAAAAGGGGAAGGACAGTTGCTTCTGGGGCCAACGTCCTGACTTTC | CASKRGRTVASGANVLTF | NA | NA | TRBV5-6 | 18 | TRBJ2-6
TGCGCCAGCAGGAAGCAGCCCGGGACTAGATCTTTCGAGCAGTACTTC | CASRKQPGTRSFEQYF | TRBD2 | once | TRBV5-1 | 16 | TRBJ2-7
TGTGCCAGCAGTTTCGACAGGGGGCGTGGCTACACCTTC | CASSFDRGRGYTF | TRBD1 | NA | TRBV6-5 | 13 | TRBJ1-2
TGTGCCAGTAGCGTCCGTGGGAATGCGGCCTCTGGAAACACCATATATTTT | CASSVRGNAASGNTIYF | NA | NA | TRBV19 | 17 | TRBJ1-3
TGTGCCAGCAGCGCCGGGGTTGCCCTGGAGCAGTACTTC | CASSAGVALEQYF | NA | NA | TRBV7-2 | 13 | TRBJ2-7
TGTGCCAGCAGCGTAAGTGGCAATCAGCCCCAGCATTTT | CASSVSGNQPQHF | NA | NA | TRBV9 | 13 | TRBJ1-5
TGTGCCAGCAGCTCCGGGACAGTTTACAATGAGCAGTTCTTC | CASSSGTVYNEQFF | TRBD1 | NA | TRBV2 | 14 | TRBJ2-1
TGTGCCAGCGGATACTGGGGGGCAGGGGGTGAAGAAGCTTTCTTT | CASGYWGAGGEEAFF | TRBD1 | NA | TRBV5-5 | 15 | TRBJ1-1
TGTGCCAGCAGTCCCCGGGTATCAGCACAAGAGACCCAGTACTTC | CASSPRVSAQETQYF | NA | NA | TRBV27 | 15 | TRBJ2-5
TGTGCCAGCAGTGTCCCAGGTTTCGGCGGCTACACCTTC | CASSVPGFGGYTF | NA | NA | TRBV28 | 13 | TRBJ1-2
TGTGCCAGTAGTATAGGGGAGGGGTGGGCCCAATACCCGCAGTTCTTC | CASSIGEGWAQYPQFF | TRBD2 | once | TRBV19 | 16 | TRBJ2-1
TGTGCCATCAGTGAAGTAGACAGGAGTAGCAATCAGCCCCAGCATTTT | CAISEVDRSSNQPQHF | NA | NA | TRBV10-3 | 16 | TRBJ1-5
TGTGCCAGCAGTGACAGGGGAAGCAATCAGCCCCAGCATTTT | CASSDRGSNQPQHF | TRBD1 | NA | TRBV7-9 | 14 | TRBJ1-5
TGTGCCAGCAGTGAGGGACAGGGAGGACAGCCCCAGCATTTT | CASSEGQGGQPQHF | TRBD1 | NA | TRBV6-1 | 14 | TRBJ1-5
TGTGCCAGCAGGCGGGGGGGAGAGACCCAGTACTTC | CASRRGGETQYF | TRBD2 | NA | TRBV28 | 12 | TRBJ2-5
TGTGCCAGCAGCTCACCCTCCGGGTACGAAAAACTGTTTTTT | CASSSPSGYEKLFF | NA | NA | TRBV7-2 | 14 | TRBJ1-4
TGTGCCAGCAGTGACATACAGGGATCCGGGGAGCTGTTTTTT | CASSDIQGSGELFF | NA | NA | TRBV25-1 | 14 | TRBJ2-2
TGTGCCAGCAGCCCGAGGGGCACAGGGGTGAACGGGGAGCTGTTTTTT | CASSPRGTGVNGELFF | TRBD1 | NA | TRBV4-2 | 16 | TRBJ2-2